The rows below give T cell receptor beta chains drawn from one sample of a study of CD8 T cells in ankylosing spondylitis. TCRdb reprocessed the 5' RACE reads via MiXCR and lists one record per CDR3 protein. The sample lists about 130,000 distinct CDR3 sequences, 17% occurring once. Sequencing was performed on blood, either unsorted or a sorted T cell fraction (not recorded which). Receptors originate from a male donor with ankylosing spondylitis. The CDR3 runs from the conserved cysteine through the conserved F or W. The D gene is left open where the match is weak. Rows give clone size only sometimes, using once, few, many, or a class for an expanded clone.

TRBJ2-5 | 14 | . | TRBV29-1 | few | TGCAGCGACCGGGCCCCAGCCTTTCAAGAGACCCAGTACTTC | CSDRAPAFQETQYF
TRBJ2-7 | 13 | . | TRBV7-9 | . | TGTGCCAGCAGCCCTGGGCTGACTGGCGAGCAGTACTTC | CASSPGLTGEQYF
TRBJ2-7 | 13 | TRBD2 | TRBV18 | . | TGTGCCAGCTCCCCGGGACTAGGCTACGAGCAGTACTTC | CASSPGLGYEQYF
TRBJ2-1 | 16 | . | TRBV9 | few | TGTGCCAGCAGCCTCCGGTCTGGGACCATATACAATGAGCAGTTCTTC | CASSLRSGTIYNEQFF
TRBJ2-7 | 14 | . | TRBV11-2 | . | TGTGCCAGCGCCAGTATTCCCGCAGACTACGAGCAGTACTTC | CASASIPADYEQYF
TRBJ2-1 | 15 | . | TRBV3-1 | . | TGTGCCAGCAGCCAAGTAGCGGAATACTACAATGAGCAGTTCTTC | CASSQVAEYYNEQFF
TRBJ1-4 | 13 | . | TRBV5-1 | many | TGCGCCAGCAGCCCCGGGAGAAATGAAAAACTGTTTTTT | CASSPGRNEKLFF
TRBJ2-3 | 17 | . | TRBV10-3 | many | TGTGCCATCAGTGAGTCGATTCCGCGGCACACCACAGATACGCAGTATTTT | CAISESIPRHTTDTQYF
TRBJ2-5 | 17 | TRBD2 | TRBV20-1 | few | TGCAGTGCTAGAGATAGAACTAGCGGGACGTACCAAGAGACCCAGTACTTC | CSARDRTSGTYQETQYF
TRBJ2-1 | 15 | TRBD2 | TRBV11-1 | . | TGTGCCAGCAGCTCTGGGGGGGTTTACCTTAATGAGCAGTTCTTC | CASSSGGVYLNEQFF
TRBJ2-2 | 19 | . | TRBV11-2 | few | TGTGCCAGCATCCCATATCCAGGGGAGGGACTCCGACCGGCTTTTGAGCTGTTTTTT | CASIPYPGEGLRPAFELFF
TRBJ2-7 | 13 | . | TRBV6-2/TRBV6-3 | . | TGTGCCACCCGGGACACCCGCACGAGTGAGCAGTACTTC | CATRDTRTSEQYF
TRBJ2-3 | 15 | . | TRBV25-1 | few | TGTGCCAGCAGTGATCCTCCGCGGGGAGAGGATACGCAGTATTTT | CASSDPPRGEDTQYF
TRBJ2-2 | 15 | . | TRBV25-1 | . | TGTGCCAGCAAAACGGGCAGGGGGAACACCGGGGAGCTGTTTTTT | CASKTGRGNTGELFF
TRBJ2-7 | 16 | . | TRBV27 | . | TGTGCCAGCAGTTACGTTATCGGGAGCCGGATAGGGGAGCAGTACTTC | CASSYVIGSRIGEQYF
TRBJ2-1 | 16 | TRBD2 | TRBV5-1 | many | TGCGCCAGCAGCTGGTTGCTAGCGGGAGGCTTAAATGAGCAGTTCTTC | CASSWLLAGGLNEQFF
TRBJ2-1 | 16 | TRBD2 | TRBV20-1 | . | TGCAGTGCTAGAGTACTAAGCGGGAGTCTCCTAAATGAGCAGTTCTTC | CSARVLSGSLLNEQFF
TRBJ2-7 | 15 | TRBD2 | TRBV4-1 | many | TGCGCCAGCAGCCAAATCGCGGGAGGTCCTTACGAGCAGTACTTC | CASSQIAGGPYEQYF
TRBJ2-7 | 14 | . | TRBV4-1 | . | TGCGCCAGCAGCCAAGACACTGGCCCTCTTTGGCAGTACTTC | CASSQDTGPLWQYF